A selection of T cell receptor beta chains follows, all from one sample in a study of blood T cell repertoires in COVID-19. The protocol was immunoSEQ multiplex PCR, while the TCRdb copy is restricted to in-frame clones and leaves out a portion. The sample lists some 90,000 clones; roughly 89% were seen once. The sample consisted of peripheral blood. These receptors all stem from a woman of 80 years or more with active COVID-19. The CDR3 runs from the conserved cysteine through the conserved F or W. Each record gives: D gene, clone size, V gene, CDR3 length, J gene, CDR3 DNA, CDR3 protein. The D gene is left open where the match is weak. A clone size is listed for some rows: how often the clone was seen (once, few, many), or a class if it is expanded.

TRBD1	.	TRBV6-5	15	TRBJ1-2	TGTGCCAGCAGACCCTCCGGGACAGGCGCCTATGGCTACACCTTC	CASRPSGTGAYGYTF
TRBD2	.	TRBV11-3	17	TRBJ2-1	TGTGCCAGCAGCACCGCGATGGCGGGAGGGCGCGGCGATGAGCAGTTCTTC	CASSTAMAGGRGDEQFF
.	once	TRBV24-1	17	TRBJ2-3	TGTGCCACCTCACCCGGCGGTCGCGGGACTAGCACAGATACGCAGTATTTT	CATSPGGRGTSTDTQYF
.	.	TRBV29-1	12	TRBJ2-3	TGCAGCGTTGCCCTTTCAGCGGGTACGCAGTATTTT	CSVALSAGTQYF
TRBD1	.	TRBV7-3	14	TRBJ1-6	TGTGCCAGCAGCCCGACAGGGGGCAATTCACCCCTCCACTTT	CASSPTGGNSPLHF
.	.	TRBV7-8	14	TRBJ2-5	TGTGCCAGCAGCTTAAACACAGAACAAGAGACCCAGTACTTC	CASSLNTEQETQYF
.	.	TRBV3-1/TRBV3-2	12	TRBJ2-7	TGTGCCAGCAGCGTCAGGGTCCACGAGCAGTACTTC	CASSVRVHEQYF
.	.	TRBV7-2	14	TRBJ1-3	TGTGCCAGCAGCCCTCAGGGGTCTGGAAACACCATATATTTT	CASSPQGSGNTIYF
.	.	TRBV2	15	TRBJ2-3	TGTGCCAGCAGTGACCGGCCTGCGGGAACAGATACGCAGTATTTT	CASSDRPAGTDTQYF
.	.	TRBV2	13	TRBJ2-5	TGTGCCAGCAGACAGGTTACGCAAGAGACCCAGTACTTC	CASRQVTQETQYF
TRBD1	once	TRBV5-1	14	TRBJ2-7	TGCGCCAGCAGCTCAGGGACAGGGGTCCTAGAGCAGTACTTC	CASSSGTGVLEQYF
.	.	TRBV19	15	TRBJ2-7	TGTGCCAGTAGCATAGGGGGGGGAGACTGGGACGAGCAGTACTTC	CASSIGGGDWDEQYF
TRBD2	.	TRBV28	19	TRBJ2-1	TGTGCCAGCAGTTTTCCGGGACTAGTCGCGTGGAGCTCCTACAATGAGCAGTTCTTC	CASSFPGLVAWSSYNEQFF
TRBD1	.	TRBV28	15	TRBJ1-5	TGTGCCAGCAGCAGAACAGGGGGCATGAATCAGCCCCAGCATTTT	CASSRTGGMNQPQHF
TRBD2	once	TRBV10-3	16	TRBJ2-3	TGTGCCATCAGTCCCGGACTAGCGGGTAGCACAGATACGCAGTATTTT	CAISPGLAGSTDTQYF
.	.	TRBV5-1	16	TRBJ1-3	TGCGCCAGCAGCAGTGCCCCGAGTGCTGCTGGAAACACCATATATTTT	CASSSAPSAAGNTIYF
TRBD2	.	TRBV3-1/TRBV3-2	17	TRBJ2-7	TGTGCCAGCAGCCAAGATGCTCCTCCTAGCGGGAGTTACGAGCAGTACTTC	CASSQDAPPSGSYEQYF
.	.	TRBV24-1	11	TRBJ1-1	TGTGCCACCAGTGTTGGCCATGAAGCTTTCTTT	CATSVGHEAFF
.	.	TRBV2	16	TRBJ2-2	TGTGCCAGCAGTCCACTAGAGAGCCAATACACCGGGGAGCTGTTTTTT	CASSPLESQYTGELFF
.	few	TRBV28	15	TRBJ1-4	TGTGCCAGCAGCCGGATTGGGCGGGGGGATGAAAAACTGTTTTTT	CASSRIGRGDEKLFF
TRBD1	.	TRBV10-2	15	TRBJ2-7	TGCGCCAGCAGTGGTTCCGTGACAGGGGGAGGAGAGCAGTACTTC	CASSGSVTGGGEQYF
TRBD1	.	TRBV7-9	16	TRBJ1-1	TGTGCCAGCAGCATGACAGGGTTAAACTCCCGGGCCGAAGCTTTCTTT	CASSMTGLNSRAEAFF
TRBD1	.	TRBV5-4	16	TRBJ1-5	TGTGCCAGCAGCTTTCAACAGGGGGCGCTACATCAGCCCCAGCATTTT	CASSFQQGALHQPQHF
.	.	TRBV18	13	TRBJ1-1	TGTGCCAGCTCACCTAGGAGGGACACTGAAGCTTTCTTT	CASSPRRDTEAFF
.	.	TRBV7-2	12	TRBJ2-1	TGTGCCAGCAGCTTTGCCGAGAATGAGCAGTTCTTC	CASSFAENEQFF
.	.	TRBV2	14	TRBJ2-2	TGTGCCAGCAAACCGGGGGACTTCACCGGGGAGCTGTTTTTT	CASKPGDFTGELFF
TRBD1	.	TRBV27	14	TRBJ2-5	TGTGCCAGCAGTCGGGACAGGGGTCGGGAGACCCAGTACTTC	CASSRDRGRETQYF
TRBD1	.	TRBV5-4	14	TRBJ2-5	TGTGCCAGCAGCTCCGACAGGGGGCAAGAGACCCAGTACTTC	CASSSDRGQETQYF
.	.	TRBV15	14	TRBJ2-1	TGTGCCACCAGCAGAGATAGGGGGAGCGATGAGCAGTTCTTC	CATSRDRGSDEQFF
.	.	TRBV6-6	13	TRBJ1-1	TGTGCCAGCAGTTACTCACCAGGGACTGAAGCTTTCTTT	CASSYSPGTEAFF
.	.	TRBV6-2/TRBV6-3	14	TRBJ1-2	TGTGCCAGCAGTTACCTCGGCAGGTCTCCTGGCTACACCTTC	CASSYLGRSPGYTF
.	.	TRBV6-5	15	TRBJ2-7	TGTGCCAGCAGTTACTCAGGCGGTAGCTCCTACGAGCAGTACTTC	CASSYSGGSSYEQYF
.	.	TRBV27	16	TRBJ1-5	TGTGCCAGCAGTTTCTTGGGCAGGGATGGCAATCAGCCCCAGCATTTT	CASSFLGRDGNQPQHF
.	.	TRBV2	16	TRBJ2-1	TGTGCCAGCAAGGAGGAATCAGGAAGCCGGTATAATGAGCAGTTCTTC	CASKEESGSRYNEQFF
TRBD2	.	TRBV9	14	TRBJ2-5	TGTGCCAGCGGGGGACTAGCGGGGGAAGAGACCCAGTACTTC	CASGGLAGEETQYF
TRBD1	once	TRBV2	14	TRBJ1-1	TGTGCCAGCAGTGAAGAAGGGGGCCGGACTGAAGCTTTCTTT	CASSEEGGRTEAFF
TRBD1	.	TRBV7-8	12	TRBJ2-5	TGTGCCAGCAGCCGACAGGGAGAGACCCAGTACTTC	CASSRQGETQYF
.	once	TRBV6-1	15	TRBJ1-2	TGTGCCAGCAGTGAAGCGGGGAGATCTAACTATGGCTACACCTTC	CASSEAGRSNYGYTF
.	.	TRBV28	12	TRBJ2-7	TGTGCCAGCAGTGAGAGGGTTTTCGAGCAGTACTTC	CASSERVFEQYF
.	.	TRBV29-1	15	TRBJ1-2	TGCAGCGTTGAAGATCTTTTGGGGCAGCCCTATGGCTACACCTTC	CSVEDLLGQPYGYTF
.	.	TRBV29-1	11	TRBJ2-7	TGCAGCGTCACAGGACAGTATGAGCAGTACTTC	CSVTGQYEQYF
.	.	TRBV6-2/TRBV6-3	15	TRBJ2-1	TGTGCCAGCAGTTCCTCGGGCTTCTCCTACAATGAGCAGTTCTTC	CASSSSGFSYNEQFF